The clone carrying this TCR beta chain was recorded a few times. Antigen unknown. The assay was run at survey level. Here immunoSEQ multiplex PCR was the method, and the copy in TCRdb shows in-frame clones only, minus some. Counted here are 20,000 to 25,000 clones, roughly 82% occurring once; the ten biggest clones make up about 8.6%. The sample belongs to a study of STAT5B mutations in CD4+ large granular lymphocyte leukemia. Study-level findings and limits: Approximately 25% of private leukemic clonotypes occurred rarely in other patients' non-leukemic repertoires. Top patient clones used TRBV06 genes more often: 8/27 versus 2/35 in controls.

The CDR3 contains 17 residues. CDR1 and CDR2 (germline): LGHNA, YSLEER. The V and J ends lost 4 bases and 2 bases, in that order; junction bases with no gene match: 11. The chain carries TRBV4-3 and TRBJ1-2; 9 bases are a match to TRBD1. This sequence originates from a human donor in good health. The sequenced sample consisted of CD4+ T cells from blood buffy coats. CDR3 in amino acids: CASSRGGGTGTNYGYTF. CDR3 bases: TGCGCCAGCAGCCGAGGGGGAGGGACAGGGACGAACTATGGCTACACCTTC.